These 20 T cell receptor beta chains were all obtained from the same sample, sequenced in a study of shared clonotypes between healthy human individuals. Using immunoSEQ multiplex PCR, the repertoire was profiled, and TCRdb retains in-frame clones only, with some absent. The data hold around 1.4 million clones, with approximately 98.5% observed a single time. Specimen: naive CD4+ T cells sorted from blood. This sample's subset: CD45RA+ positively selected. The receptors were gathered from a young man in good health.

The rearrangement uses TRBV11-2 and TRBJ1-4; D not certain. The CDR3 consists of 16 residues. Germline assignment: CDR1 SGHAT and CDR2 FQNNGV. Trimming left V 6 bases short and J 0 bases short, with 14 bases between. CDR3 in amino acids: CASRNGLGATNEKLFF. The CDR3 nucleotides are TGTGCCAGCAGAAATGGTTTAGGAGCAACTAATGAAAAACTGTTTTTT.

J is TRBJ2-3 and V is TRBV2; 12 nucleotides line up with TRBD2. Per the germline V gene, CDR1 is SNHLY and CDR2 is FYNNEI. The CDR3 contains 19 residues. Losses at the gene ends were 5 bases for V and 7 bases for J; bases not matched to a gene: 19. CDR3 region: CASSRNIRTSGASVNTQYF. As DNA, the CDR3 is TGTGCCAGCAGTCGGAACATTCGGACTAGCGGGGCCAGCGTGAATACGCAGTATTTT.

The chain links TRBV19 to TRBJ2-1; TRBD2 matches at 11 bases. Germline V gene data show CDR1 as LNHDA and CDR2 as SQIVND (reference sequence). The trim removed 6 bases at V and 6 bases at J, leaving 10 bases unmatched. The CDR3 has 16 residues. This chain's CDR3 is CASRKRGTSGANEQFF. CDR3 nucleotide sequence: TGTGCCAGTAGAAAAAGGGGGACTAGCGGAGCCAATGAGCAGTTCTTC.

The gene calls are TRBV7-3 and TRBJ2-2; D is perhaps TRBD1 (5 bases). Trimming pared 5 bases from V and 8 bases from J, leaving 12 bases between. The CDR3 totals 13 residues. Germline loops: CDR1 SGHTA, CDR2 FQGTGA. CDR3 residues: CASSQGQGGELFF. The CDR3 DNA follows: TGTGCCAGCAGCCAAGGGCAGGGTGGGGAGCTGTTTTTT.

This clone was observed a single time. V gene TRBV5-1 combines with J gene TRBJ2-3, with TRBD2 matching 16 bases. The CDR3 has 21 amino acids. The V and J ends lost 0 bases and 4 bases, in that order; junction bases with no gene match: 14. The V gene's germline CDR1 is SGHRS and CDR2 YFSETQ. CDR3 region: CASSLVPGTSGRAGPADTQYF. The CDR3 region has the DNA TGCGCCAGCAGCTTGGTCCCCGGGACTAGCGGGAGGGCCGGTCCCGCAGATACGCAGTATTTT. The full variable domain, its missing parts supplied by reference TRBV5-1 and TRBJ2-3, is KAGVTQTPRYLIKTRGQQVTLSCSPISGHRSVSWYQQTPGQGLQFLFEYFSETQRNKGNFPGRFSGRQFSNSRSEMNVSTLELGDSALYLCASSLVPGTSGRAGPADTQYFGPGTRLTVL.

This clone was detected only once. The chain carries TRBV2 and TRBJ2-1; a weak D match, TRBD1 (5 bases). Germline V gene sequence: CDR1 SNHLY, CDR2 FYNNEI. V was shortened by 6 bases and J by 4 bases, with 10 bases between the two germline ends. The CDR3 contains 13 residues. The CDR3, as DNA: TGTGCCAGCAGCGTCCAGGGTTACAATGAGCAGTTCTTC. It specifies CASSVQGYNEQFF.

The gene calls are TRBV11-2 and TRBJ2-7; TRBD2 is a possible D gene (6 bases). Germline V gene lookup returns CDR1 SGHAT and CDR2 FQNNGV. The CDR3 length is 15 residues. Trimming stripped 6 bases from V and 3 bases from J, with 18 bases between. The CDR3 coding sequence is TGTGCCAGCAGGCCCCAGTTGGGCGGGGTCTACGAGCAGTACTTC. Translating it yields CASRPQLGGVYEQYF. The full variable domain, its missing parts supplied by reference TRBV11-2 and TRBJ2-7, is EAGVAQSPRYKIIEKRQSVAFWCNPISGHATLYWYQQILGQGPKLLIQFQNNGVVDDSQLPKDRFSAERLKGVDSTLKIQPAKLEDSAVYLCASRPQLGGVYEQYFGPGTRLTVT.

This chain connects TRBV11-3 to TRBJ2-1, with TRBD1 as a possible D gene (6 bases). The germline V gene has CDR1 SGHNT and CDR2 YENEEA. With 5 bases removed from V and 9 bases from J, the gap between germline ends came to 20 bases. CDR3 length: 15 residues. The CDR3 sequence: CASSLSTGSGGEQFF. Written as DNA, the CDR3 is TGTGCCAGCAGCCTATCCACAGGGTCGGGCGGTGAGCAGTTCTTC.

CDR3 DNA: TGCGCCAGCAGCTTGTCGATAGCCGGGGAGCTGTTTTTT. This codes for CASSLSIAGELFF. The chain employs TRBV5-1 and TRBJ2-2; D is uncertain. CDR1 SGHRS and CDR2 YFSETQ come from the germline V gene. The V end was cut by 1 base, the J end by 6 bases, with 7 bases between. The CDR3 has 13 residues.

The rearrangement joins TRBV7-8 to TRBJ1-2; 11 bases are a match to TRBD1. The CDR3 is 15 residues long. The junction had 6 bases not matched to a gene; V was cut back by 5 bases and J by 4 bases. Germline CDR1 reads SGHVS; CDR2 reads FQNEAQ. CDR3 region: CASSPDRGLGYGYTF. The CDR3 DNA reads TGTGCCAGCAGCCCGGACAGGGGGCTTGGCTATGGCTACACCTTC. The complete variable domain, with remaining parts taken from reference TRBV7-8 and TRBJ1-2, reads GAGVSQSPRYKVAKRGQDVALRCDPISGHVSLFWYQQALGQGPEFLTYFQNEAQLDKSGLPSDRFFAERPEGSVSTLKIQRTQQEDSAVYLCASSPDRGLGYGYTFGSGTRLTVV.

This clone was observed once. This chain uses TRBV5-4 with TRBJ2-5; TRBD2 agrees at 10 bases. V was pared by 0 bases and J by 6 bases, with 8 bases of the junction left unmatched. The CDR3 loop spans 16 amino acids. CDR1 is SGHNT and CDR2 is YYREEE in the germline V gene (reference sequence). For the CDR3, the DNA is TGTGCCAGCAGCTTGGGGCCTAGCGGGAGTTATCAGACCCAGTACTTC. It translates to CASSLGPSGSYQTQYF.

The CDR3 reads CASSNPGQGIAGELFF. DNA of the CDR3: TGTGCCAGTAGCAACCCGGGACAGGGAATTGCCGGGGAGCTGTTTTTT. This chain links TRBV19 with TRBJ2-2, with 9 bases that match TRBD1. Per the germline V gene, CDR1 is LNHDA and CDR2 is SQIVND (reference sequence). This CDR3 region has 16 residues. With V trimmed by 6 bases and J by 6 bases, 11 bases remained unmatched.

Written as DNA, the CDR3 is TGTGCCAGCAGGGGCAGCGGGAGCTACGAGCAGTACTTC. Protein product: CASRGSGSYEQYF. The V gene is TRBV28, the J gene TRBJ2-7; 8 nucleotides agree with TRBD2. The CDR3 is 13 residues long. From germline, CDR1 is MDHEN and CDR2 SYDVKM. The V and J ends lost 6 bases and 3 bases, in that order; junction bases with no gene match: 4.

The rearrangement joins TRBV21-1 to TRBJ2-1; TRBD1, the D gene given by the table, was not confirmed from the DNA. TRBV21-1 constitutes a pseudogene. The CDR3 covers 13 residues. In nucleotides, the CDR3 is TGTGCCAGCATCCACAGGGCATACAATGAGCAGTTCTTC. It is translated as CASIHRAYNEQFF.

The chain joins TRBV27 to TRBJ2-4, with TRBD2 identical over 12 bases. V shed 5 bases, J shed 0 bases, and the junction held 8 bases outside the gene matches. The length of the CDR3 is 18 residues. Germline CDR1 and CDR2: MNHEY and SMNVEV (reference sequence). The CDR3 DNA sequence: TGTGCCAGCAGTCTGACTAGCGGGAGACCTCTAGCCAAAAACATTCAGTACTTC. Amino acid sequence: CASSLTSGRPLAKNIQYF.

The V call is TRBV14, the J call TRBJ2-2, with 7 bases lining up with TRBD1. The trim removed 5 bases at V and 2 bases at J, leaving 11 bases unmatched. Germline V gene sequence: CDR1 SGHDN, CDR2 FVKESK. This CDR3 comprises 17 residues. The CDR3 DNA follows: TGTGCCAGCAGCGTTTACCGGGACAGTACTAACACCGGGGAGCTGTTTTTT. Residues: CASSVYRDSTNTGELFF. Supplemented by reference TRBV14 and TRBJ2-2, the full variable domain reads EAGVTQFPSHSVIEKGQTVTLRCDPISGHDNLYWYRRVMGKEIKFLLHFVKESKQDESGMPNNRFLAERTGGTYSTLKVQPAELEDSGVYFCASSVYRDSTNTGELFFGEGSRLTVL.

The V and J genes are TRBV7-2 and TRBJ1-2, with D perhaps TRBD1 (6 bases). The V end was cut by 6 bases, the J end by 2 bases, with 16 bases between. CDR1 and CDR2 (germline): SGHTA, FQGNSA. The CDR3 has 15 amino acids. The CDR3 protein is CASSFSSGGNYGYTF. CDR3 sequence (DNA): TGTGCCAGCAGTTTCTCCTCGGGGGGCAACTATGGCTACACCTTC.

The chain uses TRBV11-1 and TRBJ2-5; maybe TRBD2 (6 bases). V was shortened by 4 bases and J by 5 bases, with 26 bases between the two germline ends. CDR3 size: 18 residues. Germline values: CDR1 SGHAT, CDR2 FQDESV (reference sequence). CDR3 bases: TGTGCCAGCAGCTCCATGGGGCTGGAGGGAGCTCTGTGGGAGACCCAGTACTTC. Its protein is CASSSMGLEGALWETQYF.

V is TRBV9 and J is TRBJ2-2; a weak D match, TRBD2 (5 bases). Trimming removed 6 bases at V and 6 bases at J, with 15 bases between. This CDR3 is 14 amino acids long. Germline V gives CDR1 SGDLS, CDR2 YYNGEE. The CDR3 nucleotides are TGTGCCAGCAACTTAGAGGGTTTGGCCGGGGAGCTGTTTTTT. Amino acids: CASNLEGLAGELFF.

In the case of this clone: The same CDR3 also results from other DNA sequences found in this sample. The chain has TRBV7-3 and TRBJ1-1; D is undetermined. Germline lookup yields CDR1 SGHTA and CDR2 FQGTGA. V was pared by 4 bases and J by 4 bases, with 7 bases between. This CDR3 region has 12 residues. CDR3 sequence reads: CASSSGGTEAFF. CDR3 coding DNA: TGTGCCAGCAGCTCGGGTGGCACTGAAGCTTTCTTT.